The 32 T cell receptor beta chains presented below share a single source sample, sequenced in a study of a mutant IDH1 vaccine in newly diagnosed glioma. These receptors lack a known antigen. Sample time point: week 47, end of study. The investigators gave 300 ug of mutant IDH1 20-mer peptide in each vaccine dose, together with topical imiquimod. Data came from immunoSEQ multiplex PCR; TCRdb stores just in-frame clones and leaves some out. The repertoire holds 31,000 or so clones, with around 81% as singletons. Sequenced here: PBMCs, sampled from a glioma patient whose treatment included an IDH1 peptide vaccine. These receptor sequences come from a man under 40 with glioma.

The CDR3 loop is CASSSRGWSSGAPNYGYTF. The CDR3 DNA reads TGTGCCAGCAGCTCACGGGGGTGGAGTTCGGGGGCGCCGAACTATGGCTACACCTTC. The V and J genes are TRBV7-9 and TRBJ1-2; D may be TRBD1 (6 bases). The germline V gene has CDR1 SEHNR and CDR2 FQNEAQ (reference sequence). The CDR3 is 19 amino acids. Trimming left V 4 bases short and J 2 bases short, with 26 bases between.

The V call is TRBV5-4, the J call TRBJ2-1; D is undetermined. The CDR3 length is 11 residues. The germline CDR1 and CDR2 sequences are SGHNT and YYREEE (reference sequence). Trimming pared 4 bases from V and 7 bases from J, leaving 6 bases between. CDR3 in DNA: TGTGCCAGCAGCCGAGGAAATGAGCAGTTCTTC. Translated, it gives CASSRGNEQFF.

This clone was counted between two and nine times. This CDR3 reads CATRQGTGNQPQHF. In nucleotides, the CDR3 is TGTGCCACCAGACAGGGAACGGGCAATCAGCCCCAGCATTTT. V is TRBV6-1 and J is TRBJ1-5; the match to TRBD1 covers 7 bases. Germline V CDR1 and CDR2: MNHNS, SASEGT. The CDR3 has 14 residues. Trimming cost V 10 bases and J 2 bases; bases outside gene matches: 8.

This chain connects TRBV7-9 to TRBJ1-1; 8 bases are a match to TRBD1. J was trimmed by 5 bases and V by 1 base; bases with no gene match: 3. CDR3 length: 14 amino acids. Germline V lookup: CDR1 SEHNR, CDR2 FQNEAQ (reference sequence). The CDR3 is CASSLVQGGTEAFF. CDR3 DNA: TGTGCCAGCAGCTTAGTACAGGGGGGTACTGAAGCTTTCTTT.

The V call is TRBV30, the J call TRBJ2-1; 9 nucleotides agree with TRBD2. J was trimmed by 9 bases and V by 5 bases; bases with no gene match: 11. The CDR3 extends over 14 amino acids. The germline V gene has CDR1 GTSNPN and CDR2 SVGIG (reference sequence). The CDR3 region is CAWGQAGGEGEQFF. In DNA form, the CDR3 reads TGTGCCTGGGGACAGGCGGGAGGGGAGGGTGAGCAGTTCTTC.

V gene TRBV10-1 combines with J gene TRBJ2-1; D gene uncertain. Germline loops: CDR1 WNHNN, CDR2 SYGVQD (reference sequence). CDR3 length: 12 residues. The V and J ends lost 3 bases and 10 bases respectively, with 10 bases between them. The CDR3 loop reads CASSEYLSEQFF. The CDR3 DNA is TGCGCCAGCAGTGAATATTTGAGCGAGCAGTTCTTC.

This clone appeared a single time. V gene TRBV10-2 combines with J gene TRBJ2-7, with TRBD2 identical over 8 bases. CDR3 length: 16 amino acids. The V segment lost 5 bases and the J segment 1 base; nucleotides outside the gene matches: 10. From germline, CDR1 is WSHSY and CDR2 SAAADI. In DNA, the CDR3 is TGCGCCAGCAGTTCCAGCAGCGGGAGATCGTCCTACGAGCAGTACTTC. Residues: CASSSSSGRSSYEQYF.

V is TRBV6-6 and J is TRBJ1-1; D is uncertain. The CDR3 consists of 14 residues. Germline CDR1 MNHNY, CDR2 SVGAGI (reference sequence). The V end was cut by 2 bases, the J end by 4 bases, with 11 bases between. Here the CDR3 reads CASSYAGGSTEAFF. The DNA of the CDR3 is TGTGCCAGCAGTTACGCGGGCGGGAGCACTGAAGCTTTCTTT.

This chain links TRBV7-6 with TRBJ2-2; D not resolved. The ends were cut back, 1 base at V and 0 bases at J, with 9 bases in the middle. Germline values: CDR1 SGHVS, CDR2 FNYEAQ. The CDR3 runs 16 residues. The CDR3, as DNA: TGTGCCAGCAGCTTAGGCTCGCCGCCGAACACCGGGGAGCTGTTTTTT. It specifies CASSLGSPPNTGELFF.

The chain recombines TRBV5-4 with TRBJ1-1, with TRBD1 matching over 8 bases. V shed 0 bases, J shed 3 bases, and the junction held 19 bases outside the gene matches. Germline V gene data show CDR1 as SGHNT and CDR2 as YYREEE (reference sequence). The CDR3 runs 20 residues. CDR3 protein: CASSLVYPGQAQYRDTEAFF. In nucleotides, the CDR3 is TGTGCCAGCAGCTTGGTGTACCCGGGACAGGCCCAATATAGGGACACTGAAGCTTTCTTT.

The CDR3 sequence: CASSMERAGNEQFF. CDR3 DNA sequence: TGTGCCAGTAGTATGGAGAGGGCGGGCAATGAGCAGTTCTTC. The chain recombines TRBV19 with TRBJ2-1, with D perhaps TRBD2 (5 bases). CDR1 and CDR2 from the germline V gene are LNHDA and SQIVND (reference sequence). The CDR3 loop spans 14 amino acids. V shed 3 bases and J shed 6 bases, with 12 bases lying between them.

This chain uses TRBV27 with TRBJ1-1; D is undetermined. This CDR3 has 12 amino acids. V lost 2 bases to trimming and J lost 7 bases, with 8 bases between them. CDR1 and CDR2 (germline): MNHEY, SMNVEV (reference sequence). In nucleotides, the CDR3 is TGTGCCAGCAGTTTAAGAGACGGTGAAGCTTTCTTT. It yields the protein CASSLRDGEAFF.

J is TRBJ2-7 and V is TRBV10-1; D is perhaps TRBD1 or TRBD2 (5 bases each). Germline CDR1 WNHNN, CDR2 SYGVQD (reference sequence). Trimming took 2 bases from V and 2 from J, leaving 13 bases between them. The CDR3 contains 15 residues. This CDR3 reads CASSEQSGRPYEQYF. For the CDR3, the DNA is TGCGCCAGCAGTGAGCAGTCGGGACGCCCCTACGAGCAGTACTTC.

The chain has TRBV19 and TRBJ2-7, with TRBD2 identical over 8 bases. Germline V gene data show CDR1 as LNHDA and CDR2 as SQIVND (reference sequence). The CDR3 is 15 amino acids. V lost 7 bases, J lost 6 bases, and 14 bases stayed unmatched. In nucleotides, the CDR3 is TGTGCCAGTACCCCCGGGAGGGCAGGGACGGGCGAGCAGTACTTC. Protein: CASTPGRAGTGEQYF.

The chain recombines TRBV30 with TRBJ2-3; D perhaps matches TRBD1 (6 bases). CDR1 is GTSNPN, CDR2 SVGIG, per germline (reference sequence). The CDR3 sequence is 17 residues long. V dropped 3 bases and J dropped 0 bases, with 19 bases sitting between them. CDR3 protein: CAWRPPTQGWSTDTQYF. The CDR3 DNA reads as TGTGCCTGGAGGCCCCCCACACAGGGCTGGAGCACAGATACGCAGTATTTT.

This clone was seen a single time. This chain uses TRBV2 with TRBJ2-1; TRBD2 agrees at 13 bases. Germline assignment: CDR1 SNHLY and CDR2 FYNNEI. Trimming took 6 bases from V and 6 from J; bases not matched to a gene: 2. CDR3 length equals 14 residues. DNA of the CDR3: TGTGCCAGCAGGGGGACTAGCGGGGTCAATGAGCAGTTCTTC. This translates into CASRGTSGVNEQFF. Together with reference TRBV2 and TRBJ2-1, the CDR3 gives the full variable domain: EPEVTQTPSHQVTQMGQEVILRCVPISNHLYFYWYRQILGQKVEFLVSFYNNEISEKSEIFDDQFSVERPDGSNFTLKIRSTKLEDSAMYFCASRGTSGVNEQFFGPGTRLTVL.

The rearrangement uses TRBV30 and TRBJ2-7; 10 bases are shared with TRBD2. Germline V CDR1 and CDR2: GTSNPN, SVGIG (reference sequence). The CDR3 runs to 14 residues. The ends lost 5 bases at V and 2 bases at J; junction bases unmatched: 6. The CDR3 spells CAWESSGSAYEQYF. The CDR3, as DNA: TGTGCCTGGGAATCTAGCGGGAGCGCCTACGAGCAGTACTTC. Drawing the rest from reference TRBV30 and TRBJ2-7, the complete variable domain is SQTIHQWPATLVQPVGSPLSLECTVEGTSNPNLYWYRQAAGRGLQLLFYSVGIGQISSEVPQNLSASRPQDRQFILSSKKLLLSDSGFYLCAWESSGSAYEQYFGPGTRLTVT.

This clone was found a few times. J is TRBJ2-7 and V is TRBV6-1, with D unclear. Germline V gene data show CDR1 as MNHNS and CDR2 as SASEGT. The CDR3 is 13 residues long. Trimming shortened V by 1 base and J by 5 bases, and 9 bases separated the two germline ends. DNA for the CDR3: TGTGCCAGCAGTGAAGTACCGCGGAACGAGCAGTACTTC. The encoded protein is CASSEVPRNEQYF.

This chain connects TRBV28 to TRBJ2-7, with D possibly matching TRBD2 (6 bases). The V end was cut by 3 bases, the J end by 1 base, with 10 bases between. Germline V gene sequence: CDR1 MDHEN, CDR2 SYDVKM. This CDR3 has 14 amino acids. The CDR3 DNA follows: TGTGCCAGCAGTTTGGAGGGCAGTTCCTACGAGCAGTACTTC. Translation gives CASSLEGSSYEQYF. The full variable domain, with the rest looked up from reference TRBV28 and TRBJ2-7, is DVKVTQSSRYLVKRTGEKVFLECVQDMDHENMFWYRQDPGLGLRLIYFSYDVKMKEKGDIPEGYSVSREKKERFSLILESASTNQTSMYLCASSLEGSSYEQYFGPGTRLTVT.

The CDR3 region is CASSLPPISGGGYTF. The CDR3 nucleotides read TGTGCCAGCAGCTTACCCCCCATCTCAGGGGGCGGCTACACCTTC. The chain recombines TRBV7-2 with TRBJ1-2; 8 bases are shared with TRBD1. V dropped 2 bases and J dropped 8; count of bases not matched to a gene: 10. The CDR3 is 15 amino acids. Germline lookup yields CDR1 SGHTA and CDR2 FQGNSA.

The rearrangement joins TRBV4-1 to TRBJ2-1; 7 nucleotides agree with TRBD1. The CDR3 has 15 residues. Trimming cost V 3 bases and J 0 bases; bases outside gene matches: 2. From germline, CDR1 is MGHRA and CDR2 YSYEKL. CDR3 coding DNA: TGCGCCAGCAGCCAGGGACAGTACTCCTACAATGAGCAGTTCTTC. Residues: CASSQGQYSYNEQFF.

The chain joins TRBV15 to TRBJ2-3, with D possibly matching TRBD2 (5 bases). The V end was cut by 0 bases, the J end by 2 bases, with 15 bases between. Germline V gene sequence: CDR1 LNHNV, CDR2 YYDKDF (reference sequence). The CDR3 totals 17 residues. CDR3 DNA: TGTGCCACCAGCAGAGAAGTAATGGGAGTTTACACAGATACGCAGTATTTT. Its translation: CATSREVMGVYTDTQYF.

This clone came up once. The chain employs TRBV7-9 and TRBJ2-6, with 7 bases matching TRBD1. Looked up from germline, CDR1 is SEHNR and CDR2 is FQNEAQ (reference sequence). CDR3 size: 17 residues. The V and J ends lost 3 bases and 0 bases, in that order; junction bases with no gene match: 5. The CDR3 loop is CASSLARGSSGANVLTF. The DNA for the CDR3 is TGTGCCAGCAGCTTGGCCAGGGGGAGCTCTGGGGCCAACGTCCTGACTTTC. Full variable domain (outside the CDR3, taken from reference TRBV7-9 and TRBJ2-6): DTGVSQNPRHKITKRGQNVTFRCDPISEHNRLYWYRQTLGQGPEFLTYFQNEAQLEKSRLLSDRFSAERPKGSFSTLEIQRTEQGDSAMYLCASSLARGSSGANVLTFGAGSRLTVL.

V is TRBV4-1 and J is TRBJ1-2; TRBD1 matches at 8 bases. Unmatched junction bases numbered 1, after V lost 0 bases and J lost 7 bases. In germline, CDR1 is MGHRA, CDR2 YSYEKL. The CDR3 has 13 residues. CDR3 in amino acids: CASSQEDRGGYTF. The DNA of the CDR3 is TGCGCCAGCAGCCAAGAAGACAGGGGTGGCTACACCTTC.

The chain employs TRBV7-9 and TRBJ2-7; 7 bases align to TRBD1. V trimming: 5 bases; J trimming: 6 bases; junction bases outside the gene matches: 4. This CDR3 is 12 amino acids long. Looked up from germline, CDR1 is SEHNR and CDR2 is FQNEAQ (reference sequence). The CDR3 DNA sequence: TGTGCCAGCAGCCCAACAGGGGTCGAGCAGTACTTC. It specifies CASSPTGVEQYF.

The J gene is TRBJ2-3, the V gene TRBV9, with 13 bases fitting TRBD2. With 1 base clipped from V and 4 bases from J, the junction kept 6 bases outside the gene matches. The CDR3 totals 17 residues. CDR1 SGDLS and CDR2 YYNGEE come from the germline V gene. DNA of the CDR3: TGTGCCAGCAGCGTATTAACTAGCGGGGGGGCCTCAGATACGCAGTATTTT. Amino acids: CASSVLTSGGASDTQYF.

The rearrangement joins TRBV6-5 to TRBJ2-7; 8 nucleotides agree with TRBD2. Germline V gene lookup returns CDR1 MNHEY and CDR2 SVGAGI. This CDR3 has 14 amino acids. V lost 6 bases and J lost 0; bases outside the gene matches: 4. The DNA of the CDR3 is TGTGCCAGCAGCATGAGCGGGAGCTCCTACGAGCAGTACTTC. Encoded protein: CASSMSGSSYEQYF.

This chain uses TRBV5-1 with TRBJ2-6; TRBD1 matches at 7 bases. Germline V gene data show CDR1 as SGHRS and CDR2 as YFSETQ. The V segment lost 4 bases and the J segment 2 bases; nucleotides outside the gene matches: 6. The CDR3 runs 16 residues. In DNA form, the CDR3 reads TGCGCCAGCAGCGTTAGACAGGGCCCTGGGGCCAACGTCCTGACTTTC. Translated: CASSVRQGPGANVLTF.

This sequence joins TRBV5-4 and TRBJ2-2, with a possible D match to TRBD1 (5 bases). CDR1 SGHNT and CDR2 YYREEE come from the germline V gene (reference sequence). The CDR3 sequence is 16 residues long. V shed 5 bases and J shed 1 base, with 15 bases lying between them. The chain's CDR3 is CASRTGQGVNTGELFF. The CDR3 DNA reads TGTGCCAGCAGAACCGGACAAGGTGTGAACACCGGGGAGCTGTTTTTT.

This chain uses TRBV5-1 with TRBJ1-2; D perhaps matches TRBD1 (6 bases). Trimming took off 0 bases at V and 0 bases at J, with 12 bases between the two ends. The germline V gene encodes CDR1 SGHRS and CDR2 YFSETQ. The length of the CDR3 is 16 residues. CDR3 region: CASSLGPGAPNYGYTF. The CDR3 DNA reads TGCGCCAGCAGCTTGGGGCCGGGGGCGCCTAACTATGGCTACACCTTC.

This clone was counted only a few times. This sequence joins TRBV28 and TRBJ1-6, with a tentative D call TRBD1 (6 bases). V was pared by 7 bases and J by 5 bases, with 18 bases between. CDR1 MDHEN and CDR2 SYDVKM come from the germline V gene. This CDR3 comprises 16 residues. In DNA form, the CDR3 reads TGTGCCAGCACCCCGCTTAGGACAGCTAATAATTCACCCCTCCACTTT. Translated: CASTPLRTANNSPLHF.

This chain uses TRBV4-3 with TRBJ1-1, with 7 bases that match TRBD1. CDR3 size: 14 residues. V gave up 1 base and J gave up 5 bases; unmatched junction bases: 4. Germline CDR1 reads LGHNA; CDR2 reads YSLEER. The CDR3 DNA reads TGCGCCAGCAGCCAAGGACAGGGAGGGACTGAAGCTTTCTTT. Residues: CASSQGQGGTEAFF.